This T cell receptor beta chain stems from a study of T-cell memory formation after mild COVID-19. TCRdb re-called the 5' RACE reads through MiXCR, storing one row per CDR3 protein. Here the sample spans about 400,000 distinct CDR3 sequences, under 20% being singletons. The V end was cut by 4 bases, the J end by 8 bases, with 13 bases between. The CDR3 is 13 residues long. CDR1 is SGHRS and CDR2 is YFSETQ in the germline V gene. Study-level points and caveats: Some clones that responded turned up in pre-infection memory, which suggests that cross-reactive memory joined in. There was a balanced CD4/CD8 profile in clones contracting day 15 to 85, and later expanders leaned CD4+.

About this clonotype: The antigen remains unidentified.

The clonotype comes from a man aged 18 to 30 who had mild COVID-19 (a few samples of this study predate the infection). Cell type and time point are not known. The chain couples TRBV5-1 to TRBJ2-1, with D unresolved. Material: PBMCs or a T cell subset sorted from them (not recorded which). This chain's CDR3 is CASSRASPDEQFF. The CDR3 DNA reads TGCGCCAGCAGCCGTGCCAGCCCCGATGAGCAGTTCTTC. Complete variable domain (other parts from reference TRBV5-1 and TRBJ2-1): KAGVTQTPRYLIKTRGQQVTLSCSPISGHRSVSWYQQTPGQGLQFLFEYFSETQRNKGNFPGRFSGRQFSNSRSEMNVSTLELGDSALYLCASSRASPDEQFFGPGTRLTVL.